Each of the 28 T cell receptor beta chains below was sequenced from the same sample in a study of T-cell memory formation after mild COVID-19. TCRdb processed the 5' RACE reads anew with MiXCR; each CDR3 protein has one entry. The data show around 340,000 distinct CDR3 sequences, under 15% seen once. Sequenced sample: PBMCs or a T cell subset sorted from them (not recorded which). These receptors originate from a man younger than 30 who had mild COVID-19 (a few samples of this study predate the infection). Cell type and time point are not known.

This clonotype was detected only a few times. The J gene is TRBJ2-1, the V gene TRBV11-2; 9 nucleotides align to TRBD2. This CDR3 region has 18 residues. CDR1 and CDR2 (germline): SGHAT, FQNNGV. V lost 2 bases and J lost 10; bases outside the gene matches: 18. The CDR3 nucleotides are TGTGCCAGCAGCTTACGTGTCCCGGCGGGGGGGCCCCGCGGCGAGCAGTTCTTC. It translates to CASSLRVPAGGPRGEQFF.

This chain connects TRBV7-8 to TRBJ2-3; 9 bases map to TRBD2. This CDR3 comprises 16 residues. Germline lookup yields CDR1 SGHVS and CDR2 FQNEAQ. V lost 2 bases, J lost 4 bases, and 7 bases stayed unmatched. CDR3 loop: CASSLMTGGGADTQYF. The CDR3 DNA follows: TGTGCCAGCAGCTTAATGACGGGCGGGGGGGCAGATACGCAGTATTTT.

There are a few counts of this clonotype. This chain links TRBV5-1 with TRBJ2-1; the D gene is possibly TRBD1 (5 bases). The CDR3 sequence is 16 residues long. The germline CDR1 and CDR2 sequences are SGHRS and YFSETQ. V lost 0 bases to trimming and J lost 1 base, with 11 bases between them. CDR3 loop: CASSLVWGLSYNEQFF. CDR3 coding DNA: TGCGCCAGCAGCTTGGTTTGGGGCCTTTCCTACAATGAGCAGTTCTTC.

The chain combines TRBV6-6 with TRBJ2-7; D may be TRBD1 or TRBD2 (6 bases each). The V gene's germline CDR1 is MNHNY and CDR2 SVGAGI (reference sequence). The length of the CDR3 is 13 residues. The V gene lost 7 bases and the J gene lost 0 bases, with 10 bases spanning the gap. Here the CDR3 reads CASKGGGSYEQYV. The DNA for the CDR3 is TGTGCCAGCAAAGGGGGAGGCTCCTACGAGCAGTACGTC.

This clonotype was seen a handful of times. This rearrangement joins TRBV24-1 to TRBJ2-7, with D maybe TRBD2 (6 bases). The CDR3 extends over 11 amino acids. Per the germline V gene, CDR1 is KGHDR and CDR2 is SFDVKD. Here the CDR3 reads CATRDSNEQYV. In nucleotides, the CDR3 is TGTGCCACCCGGGACTCCAACGAGCAGTACGTC.

This clonotype came up once. The chain has TRBV6-9 and TRBJ1-1, with TRBD1 matching over 8 bases. V lost 6 bases to trimming and J lost 6 bases; unmatched junction nucleotides: 12. This CDR3 is built from 15 residues. CDR1 and CDR2 from the germline V gene are MNHGY and SVAAGI. CDR3 residues: CASRIPTGGRPEAFF. For the CDR3, the DNA is TGTGCCAGCAGGATCCCAACAGGGGGTCGGCCTGAAGCTTTCTTT.

This clonotype appeared many times. This chain connects TRBV7-9 to TRBJ2-1; D ambiguous. Germline V CDR1 and CDR2: SEHNR, FQNEAQ (reference sequence). Trimming took off 7 bases at V and 5 bases at J, with 15 bases between the two ends. The CDR3 is 14 residues long. In DNA, the CDR3 is TGTGCCAGCATTCGAAGTGGCGGAAACAATGAGCAGTTCTTC. Translating it yields CASIRSGGNNEQFF.

V is TRBV7-2 and J is TRBJ1-3; D is uncertain. This CDR3 has 14 amino acids. V lost 1 base and J lost 4, with 8 bases in between. CDR1 is SGHTA and CDR2 is FQGNSA in the germline V gene. The CDR3 sequence: CASSLGSFGNTIYF. In DNA form, the CDR3 reads TGTGCCAGCAGCTTAGGCAGTTTCGGAAACACCATATATTTT.

The rearrangement uses TRBV20-1 and TRBJ1-4, with D possibly being TRBD1 (5 bases). CDR3 length equals 13 residues. Trimming shortened V by 3 bases and J by 6 bases, and 11 bases separated the two germline ends. Germline assignment: CDR1 DFQATT and CDR2 SNEGSKA (reference sequence). The CDR3: CSASWGLHEKLFF. The CDR3 DNA follows: TGCAGTGCTAGCTGGGGGTTACATGAAAAACTGTTTTTT.

The chain joins TRBV24-1 to TRBJ1-1, with a weak D call TRBD1 (5 bases). Trimming pared 8 bases from V and 3 bases from J, leaving 21 bases between. The CDR3 is 16 residues long. Per the germline V gene, CDR1 is KGHDR and CDR2 is SFDVKD. CDR3 nucleotide sequence: TGTGCCACCACCCTTAAGAGAGACCGGGACCACACTGAAGCTTTCTTT. It translates to CATTLKRDRDHTEAFF.

This chain connects TRBV4-3 to TRBJ2-1; 10 positions match TRBD2. The CDR3 length is 16 residues. With 4 bases clipped from V and 8 bases from J, the junction kept 11 bases outside the gene matches. Germline CDR1 reads LGHNA; CDR2 reads YSLEER. CDR3 residues: CASSRRGTSAFDEQFF. As DNA, the CDR3 is TGCGCCAGCAGCCGCCGGGGGACTAGCGCTTTCGATGAGCAGTTCTTC.

The chain is built from TRBV12-3 or TRBV12-4 and TRBJ2-4; 7 bases agree with TRBD2. The CDR3 contains 13 residues. Trimming cost V 8 bases and J 8 bases; bases outside gene matches: 9. In DNA form, the CDR3 reads TGTGCCAGCGGGGGTGGACTAGATGACATTCAGTACTTC. This encodes CASGGGLDDIQYF.

The chain carries TRBV9 and TRBJ2-1; 8 bases are shared with TRBD2. The CDR3 extends over 15 amino acids. Germline V gene lookup returns CDR1 SGDLS and CDR2 YYNGEE. V trimming: 0 bases; J trimming: 5 bases; junction bases outside the gene matches: 4. Written as DNA, the CDR3 is TGTGCCAGCAGCGTAGGCGGGGGGACACACAATGAGCAGTTCTTC. Translating gives CASSVGGGTHNEQFF.

This clonotype was observed a handful of times. CDR3 loop: CASSYKVNTEAFF. The CDR3 nucleotides read TGTGCCAGCAGTTACAAGGTGAACACTGAAGCTTTCTTT. The chain combines TRBV6-5 with TRBJ1-1; D is unresolved. The CDR3 is 13 residues long. Deletions cut 2 bases from V and 0 bases from J, with 4 bases between. From germline, CDR1 is MNHEY and CDR2 SVGAGI.

The chain uses TRBV20-1 and TRBJ2-7; D is undetermined. V gave up 1 base and J gave up 2 bases, with 9 bases separating them. CDR1 is DFQATT, CDR2 SNEGSKA, per germline (reference sequence). The CDR3 sequence is 13 residues long. The CDR3 region is CSARGQQTYEQYF. Here the CDR3 DNA reads TGCAGTGCTAGAGGTCAACAAACCTACGAGCAGTACTTC.

This chain connects TRBV6-5 to TRBJ2-4; no firm D call. This CDR3 has 15 residues. Looked up from germline, CDR1 is MNHEY and CDR2 is SVGAGI. Between the trimmed V and J ends, which lost 4 bases and 0 bases, there was a span of 10 bases. The CDR3 region is CASSSRTVAKNIQYF. The CDR3 DNA follows: TGTGCCAGCAGTTCAAGGACGGTAGCCAAAAACATTCAGTACTTC.

This clonotype was found a few times. The chain links TRBV6-6 to TRBJ2-3; D uncertain. With 0 bases removed from V and 1 base from J, the gap between germline ends came to 5 bases. The CDR3 spans 14 residues. The V gene's germline CDR1 is MNHNY and CDR2 SVGAGI (reference sequence). The CDR3 reads CASSYSPRTDTQYF. The CDR3 DNA is TGTGCCAGCAGTTACTCGCCCCGCACAGATACGCAGTATTTT.

The chain joins TRBV7-8 to TRBJ1-6; D is perhaps TRBD1 (5 bases). CDR1 and CDR2 from the germline V gene are SGHVS and FQNEAQ. The CDR3 has 17 amino acids. The V gene lost 7 bases and the J gene lost 4 bases, with 20 bases spanning the gap. The CDR3 sequence is CASNLQAQGVYNSPLHF. In nucleotides, the CDR3 is TGTGCCAGCAATCTTCAGGCCCAGGGCGTGTATAATTCACCCCTCCACTTT.

This sequence joins TRBV11-3 and TRBJ2-1, with 9 bases fitting TRBD2. The CDR3 runs to 18 residues. Per the germline V gene, CDR1 is SGHNT and CDR2 is YENEEA. V was clipped by 4 bases and J by 0 bases; unmatched bases: 10. Here the CDR3 DNA reads TGTGCCAGCAGCTACACTATAAGCGGGGGGAGCTCCTACAATGAGCAGTTCTTC. It is translated as CASSYTISGGSSYNEQFF.

J is TRBJ2-2 and V is TRBV7-3; D gene ambiguous. The CDR3 consists of 13 residues. The germline CDR1 and CDR2 sequences are SGHTA and FQGTGA. Trimming removed 0 bases from V and 6 bases from J, with 5 bases in between. The CDR3 DNA sequence: TGTGCCAGCAGCTTAACGGAGCCCGGGGAGCTGTTTTTT. It is translated as CASSLTEPGELFF. The full variable domain, in which reference TRBV7-3 and TRBJ2-2 provide the parts outside the CDR3, is GAGVSQTPSNKVTEKGKYVELRCDPISGHTALYWYRQSLGQGPEFLIYFQGTGAADDSGLPNDRFFAVRPEGSVSTLKIQRTERGDSAVYLCASSLTEPGELFFGEGSRLTVL.

This clonotype came up a few times. V and J are TRBV6-5 and TRBJ1-2, with D tentatively TRBD1 (6 bases). Germline-derived CDR1 and CDR2 are MNHEY and SVGAGI. CDR3 length: 14 residues. V lost 8 bases, J lost 4 bases, and 17 bases lay in between. The CDR3 nucleotides read TGTGCCAGCGGCCGGGACACCGATGCCTATGGCTACACCTTC. Its protein is CASGRDTDAYGYTF.

This clonotype was observed a few times. The chain couples TRBV6-6 to TRBJ1-2, with unresolved D. Between the trimmed V and J ends, which lost 11 bases and 5 bases, there was a span of 15 bases. The CDR3 extends over 12 amino acids. From germline, CDR1 is MNHNY and CDR2 SVGAGI (reference sequence). CDR3 sequence (DNA): TGTGCCGGCTGGCGGGAGGAGTATGGCTACACCTTC. Amino acid sequence: CAGWREEYGYTF.

The CDR3 bases are TGTGCCAGCAGTGGACGGAGCTCCTACAATGAGCAGTTCTTC. The encoded protein is CASSGRSSYNEQFF. The chain couples TRBV12-3 or TRBV12-4 to TRBJ2-1; D is uncertain. The CDR3 has 14 amino acids. V was shortened by 5 bases and J by 0 bases, with 8 bases between the two germline ends.

This clonotype was observed a handful of times. V gene TRBV7-6 combines with J gene TRBJ2-1; possibly TRBD1 or TRBD2 for D (6 bases each). The CDR3 is 15 amino acids. Germline V gene lookup returns CDR1 SGHVS and CDR2 FNYEAQ. The germline V and J ends were trimmed by 1 base and 6 bases, with 13 bases remaining between them. CDR3 DNA: TGTGCCAGCAGCTTAGTGTGGGGGGCCGCCAATGAGCAGTTCTTC. It specifies CASSLVWGAANEQFF.

Many counts were recorded for this clonotype. The gene calls are TRBV5-1 and TRBJ1-1; D unclear. Looked up from germline, CDR1 is SGHRS and CDR2 is YFSETQ. The ends were cut back, 0 bases at V and 2 bases at J, with 8 bases in the middle. There are 14 residues in the CDR3. Written as DNA, the CDR3 is TGCGCCAGCAGCTTGGCCCCAGCAAACACTGAAGCTTTCTTT. This sequence encodes CASSLAPANTEAFF.

This clonotype was observed at least ten times. The chain employs TRBV29-1 and TRBJ2-7, with TRBD2 as a possible D gene (6 bases). This CDR3 is built from 14 residues. Trimming took 5 bases from V and 0 from J, leaving 14 bases between them. Looked up from germline, CDR1 is SQVTM and CDR2 is ANQGSEA. The CDR3 sequence is CSVSGVEISYEQYF. The CDR3 region has the DNA TGCAGCGTTTCGGGGGTAGAGATCTCCTACGAGCAGTACTTC.

The chain couples TRBV20-1 to TRBJ2-1; D is possibly TRBD1 (6 bases). The CDR3 sequence is 15 residues long. The germline V gene encodes CDR1 DFQATT and CDR2 SNEGSKA (reference sequence). The ends were cut back, 0 bases at V and 1 base at J, with 10 bases in the middle. Here the CDR3 reads CSARDPRGSYNEQFF. The CDR3, as DNA: TGCAGTGCTAGAGATCCAAGGGGGTCCTACAATGAGCAGTTCTTC.

This clonotype has a count of ten or more. This CDR3 reads CASEPRRTGGTDTQYF. The CDR3 region has the DNA TGTGCCAGCGAACCACGGCGGACGGGGGGGACAGATACGCAGTATTTT. The rearrangement links TRBV4-2 to TRBJ2-3, with TRBD2 matching 8 bases. CDR3 size: 16 residues. The germline V gene encodes CDR1 LGHNA and CDR2 YNFKEQ. With V trimmed by 8 bases and J by 3 bases, 13 bases remained unmatched.